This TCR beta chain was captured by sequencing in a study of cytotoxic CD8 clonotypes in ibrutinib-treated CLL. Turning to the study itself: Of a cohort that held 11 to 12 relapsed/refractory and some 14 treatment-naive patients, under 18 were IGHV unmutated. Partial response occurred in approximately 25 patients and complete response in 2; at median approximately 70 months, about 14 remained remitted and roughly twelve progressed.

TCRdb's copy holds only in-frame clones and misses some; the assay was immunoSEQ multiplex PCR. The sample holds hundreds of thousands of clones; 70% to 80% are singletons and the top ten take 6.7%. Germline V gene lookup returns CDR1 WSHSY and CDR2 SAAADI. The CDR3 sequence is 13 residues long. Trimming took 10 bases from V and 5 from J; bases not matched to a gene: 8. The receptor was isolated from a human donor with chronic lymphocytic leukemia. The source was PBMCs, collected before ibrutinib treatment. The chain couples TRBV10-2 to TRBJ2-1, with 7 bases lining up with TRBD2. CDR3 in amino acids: CATRLAAHNEQFF. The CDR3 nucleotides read TGCGCCACCAGACTAGCAGCCCACAATGAGCAGTTCTTC.